The rows below give T cell receptor beta chains drawn from one sample of a study of B cell selection in AIRE deficiency. The method was immunoSEQ multiplex PCR; TCRdb's version includes in-frame clones alone and lacks a portion of them. The table shows fewer than 25,000 clones, with about 96% occurring only once. Sequenced: conventional CD4+ T cells sorted from PBMCs. Source of these receptors: a human donor with AIRE deficiency. CDR3s include the opening cysteine and the closing phenylalanine or tryptophan. A D gene is named only where the DNA matches it firmly. Only some rows state a clone size, as once, few, many or a class for expanded clones.

cdr3_aa	cdr3_nt	j_call	v_call	d_call	clone_size
CASSPDSNQPQHF	TGTGCCAGCAGTCCGGATAGCAATCAGCCCCAGCATTTT	TRBJ1-5	TRBV28	.	.
CASSLKPLQSHLYEQYF	TGTGCCAGCAGCTTAAAACCCCTCCAGTCTCACCTCTACGAGCAGTACTTC	TRBJ2-7	TRBV5-4	.	once
CASSVVPGGGTEAFF	TGTGCCAGCAGCGTAGTTCCAGGGGGCGGTACTGAAGCTTTCTTT	TRBJ1-1	TRBV9	TRBD1	.
CASMPWRQEDTEAFF	TGTGCCAGCATGCCGTGGAGGCAGGAGGACACTGAAGCTTTCTTT	TRBJ1-1	TRBV7-9	.	.
CASSSQGYGETQYF	TGCGCCAGCAGCTCGCAAGGGTATGGAGAGACCCAGTACTTC	TRBJ2-5	TRBV5-1	.	.
CASSLAGGFTYEQYF	TGCGCCAGCAGCCTTGCCGGCGGGTTTACCTACGAGCAGTACTTC	TRBJ2-7	TRBV5-1	.	.
CASPRLYGYTF	TGTGCCTCCCCAAGGCTCTATGGCTACACCTTC	TRBJ1-2	TRBV7-8	.	.
CASEEQGAFNEQFF	TGTGCCAGCGAAGAGCAGGGGGCTTTCAATGAGCAGTTCTTC	TRBJ2-1	TRBV11-3	TRBD1	.
CASSPPTPYNSPLHF	TGTGCCAGCAGTCCACCGACGCCGTATAATTCACCCCTCCACTTT	TRBJ1-6	TRBV2	.	.
CATSRDLADYYEQYF	TGTGCCACCAGCAGAGATCTAGCAGATTATTACGAGCAGTACTTC	TRBJ2-7	TRBV15	.	.
CASRQGSYNEQFF	TGTGCCAGTCGACAGGGATCTTACAATGAGCAGTTCTTC	TRBJ2-1	TRBV2	TRBD1	.
CASSMTGGHEQYF	TGTGCCAGCAGCATGACAGGGGGCCACGAGCAGTACTTC	TRBJ2-7	TRBV11-3	TRBD1	.
CASRRDVGLTEAFF	TGTGCCAGCCGTAGGGACGTCGGACTCACTGAAGCTTTCTTT	TRBJ1-1	TRBV18	.	once
CASSFEIRTGSNEQYF	TGTGCCAGCAGTTTCGAAATAAGGACAGGGTCCAACGAGCAGTACTTC	TRBJ2-7	TRBV28	TRBD1	.
CASNFGGENTIYF	TGTGCCAGCAATTTCGGGGGGGAAAACACCATATATTTT	TRBJ1-3	TRBV7-8	.	.
CASSLVGGEGYTF	TGTGCCAGCAGCTTGGTCGGTGGCGAGGGCTACACCTTC	TRBJ1-2	TRBV5-6	.	.
CASSPRGPTNTGELFF	TGTGCCAGCAGCCCCCGAGGCCCCACGAACACCGGGGAGCTGTTTTTT	TRBJ2-2	TRBV9	.	.
CASRWKGSAGTEAFF	TGTGCCAGCAGGTGGAAGGGCTCTGCAGGCACTGAAGCTTTCTTT	TRBJ1-1	TRBV6-5	.	.
CASSLRFRATTIYF	TGTGCCAGCAGCCTGCGTTTCAGGGCTACGACCATATATTTT	TRBJ1-3	TRBV28	.	.
CASSLVLGGETQYF	TGTGCTAGCAGCTTAGTGCTAGGGGGAGAGACCCAGTACTTC	TRBJ2-5	TRBV7-7	.	.
CASSVGTQETQYF	TGTGCCAGCAGCGTAGGGACTCAAGAGACCCAGTACTTC	TRBJ2-5	TRBV9	.	once
CASSQGTTSGNEQFF	TGTGCCAGCAGCCAAGGGACTACCTCAGGGAATGAGCAGTTCTTC	TRBJ2-1	TRBV4-2	.	.
CASRNRLNTEAFF	TGTGCCAGCAGAAACAGGTTGAACACTGAAGCTTTCTTT	TRBJ1-1	TRBV2	.	.
CASSLGGDMPEQYF	TGTGCCAGCAGCTTAGGCGGGGACATGCCCGAGCAGTACTTC	TRBJ2-7	TRBV7-8	.	.
CASSVTLIAGGYTEAFF	TGCGCCAGCAGCGTTACCCTCATCGCAGGGGGCTACACTGAAGCTTTCTTT	TRBJ1-1	TRBV5-1	TRBD1	.
CASSPQAHEQYF	TGTGCCAGTTCCCCCCAGGCCCACGAGCAGTACTTC	TRBJ2-7	TRBV6-5	.	.
CASSFTGQETQYF	TGTGCCAGCAGCTTCACGGGACAAGAGACCCAGTACTTC	TRBJ2-5	TRBV7-3	.	.
CASSVDRGKGNTIYF	TGTGCCAGCAGCGTCGACAGGGGGAAGGGAAACACCATATATTTT	TRBJ1-3	TRBV11-2	TRBD1	.
CASSTGTSSYEQFF	TGTGCCAGCAGCACCGGGACTAGTAGTTATGAGCAGTTCTTC	TRBJ2-1	TRBV9	TRBD2	once
CASSRDRNSNQPQHF	TGTGCCAGCAGTAGGGACAGAAATAGCAATCAGCCCCAGCATTTT	TRBJ1-5	TRBV6-1	TRBD1	.
CASSLSSGEQYF	TGTGCCAGCAGTCTATCTAGCGGCGAGCAGTACTTC	TRBJ2-7	TRBV5-4	TRBD2	.
CSALDRGGGELFF	TGCAGCGCCCTGGACAGGGGAGGCGGGGAGCTGTTTTTT	TRBJ2-2	TRBV29-1	TRBD1	.
CAISESGAGLNTGELFF	TGTGCCATCAGTGAGTCGGGGGCAGGGCTGAACACCGGGGAGCTGTTTTTT	TRBJ2-2	TRBV10-3	.	.
CASSLWDLSGNTIYF	TGTGCCAGCAGTTTATGGGACCTCTCTGGAAACACCATATATTTT	TRBJ1-3	TRBV28	.	.
CASSQAGLAGNNEQFF	TGCGCCAGCAGCCAGGCCGGACTAGCGGGAAACAATGAGCAGTTCTTC	TRBJ2-1	TRBV4-3	TRBD2	.
CASSLQTVRGYTF	TGTGCCAGCAGCTTACAAACGGTGCGGGGCTACACCTTC	TRBJ1-2	TRBV7-9	.	.
CASSLVRGLYEQYF	TGCGCCAGCAGCTTGGTTCGGGGACTCTACGAGCAGTACTTC	TRBJ2-7	TRBV5-1	.	.
CASSYSTATSYEQYF	TGTGCCAGCAGTTACTCGACAGCCACTTCCTACGAGCAGTACTTC	TRBJ2-7	TRBV6-6	.	.
CASSQTGGYGYTF	TGCGCCAGCAGCCAAACAGGAGGATATGGCTACACCTTC	TRBJ1-2	TRBV4-3	.	.
CASSRGLDRGGEAQYF	TGTGCCAGCTCACGCGGTTTGGACAGGGGAGGAGAAGCGCAGTATTTT	TRBJ2-3	TRBV18	TRBD1	.
CASSSLSGGLNEKLFF	TGTGCCAGCAGCTCCCTCTCAGGGGGATTGAATGAAAAACTGTTTTTT	TRBJ1-4	TRBV5-4	TRBD1	.
CATTPGGPTNYGYTF	TGTGCCACCACCCCGGGGGGACCTACTAACTATGGCTACACCTTC	TRBJ1-2	TRBV7-8	.	once
CASSYLSGNSYNEQFF	TGCGCCAGCAGCTACCTTAGCGGAAACTCCTACAATGAGCAGTTCTTC	TRBJ2-1	TRBV5-1	.	.
CASSFARDSYEQYF	TGTGCCAGCAGCTTCGCTAGGGATTCCTACGAGCAGTACTTC	TRBJ2-7	TRBV11-2	.	.
CASSLVGLAGGGETQYF	TGTGCCAGCAGCTTAGTAGGACTAGCGGGAGGTGGTGAGACCCAGTACTTC	TRBJ2-5	TRBV7-2	TRBD2	.
CASRLLGRNEQFF	TGTGCCAGCAGACTACTAGGACGCAATGAGCAGTTCTTC	TRBJ2-1	TRBV7-2	.	.
CATFHERGNGEQFF	TGTGCCACCTTCCACGAGCGAGGCAATGGTGAGCAGTTCTTC	TRBJ2-1	TRBV19	.	.
CASSLRGGSETQYF	TGTGCCAGCAGCTTACGGGGGGGAAGTGAGACCCAGTACTTC	TRBJ2-5	TRBV5-6	TRBD2	.
CASSLPDRGVNEKLFF	TGTGCCAGCAGCTTACCCGACAGGGGTGTTAATGAAAAACTGTTTTTT	TRBJ1-4	TRBV7-9	TRBD1	.
CASSGSRPPYGYTF	TGTGCCAGCAGTGGATCAAGGCCCCCATATGGCTACACCTTC	TRBJ1-2	TRBV6-1	.	.
CASSSREPSYEQYF	TGTGCCAGCAGTTCAAGGGAACCTTCCTACGAGCAGTACTTC	TRBJ2-7	TRBV27	.	.